This T cell receptor beta chain was identified in a study of control samples from healthy donors and cancer patients. Trimming left V 3 bases short and J 4 bases short, with 19 bases between. This CDR3 spans 17 amino acids. Germline-derived CDR1 and CDR2 are SGHVS and FNYEAQ. This table comes from immunoSEQ multiplex PCR, and its TCRdb copy is limited to in-frame clones, with some not included. The table has about 130,000 clones, over 75% seen once. The gene calls are TRBV7-6 and TRBJ2-1, with D perhaps being TRBD1 or TRBD2 (5 bases each). The sequence was collected from a man between 45 and 60 years old in good health. Sequences were obtained from blood. The CDR3 coding sequence is TGTGCCAGCAGCTTTATCCTAGGGACCCCCCCGTACAATGAGCAGTTCTTC. Its translation is CASSFILGTPPYNEQFF.